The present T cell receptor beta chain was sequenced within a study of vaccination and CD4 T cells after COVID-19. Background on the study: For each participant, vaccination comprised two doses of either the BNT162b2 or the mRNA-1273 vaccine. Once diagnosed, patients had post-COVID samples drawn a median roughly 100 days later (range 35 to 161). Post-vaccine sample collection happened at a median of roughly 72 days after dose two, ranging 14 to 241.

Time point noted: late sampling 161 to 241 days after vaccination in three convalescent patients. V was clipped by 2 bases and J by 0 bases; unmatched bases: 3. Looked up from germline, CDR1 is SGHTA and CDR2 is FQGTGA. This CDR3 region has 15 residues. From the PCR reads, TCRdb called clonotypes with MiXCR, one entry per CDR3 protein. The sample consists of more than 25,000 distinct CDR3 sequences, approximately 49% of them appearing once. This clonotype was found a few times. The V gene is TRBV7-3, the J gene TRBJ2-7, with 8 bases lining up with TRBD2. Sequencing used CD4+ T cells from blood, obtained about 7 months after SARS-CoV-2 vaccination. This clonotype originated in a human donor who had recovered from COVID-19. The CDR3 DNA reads TGTGCCAGCAGCTTACGGGAGGGAGTCTCCTACGAGCAGTACTTC. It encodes CASSLREGVSYEQYF.